One sample yielded the 18 T cell receptor beta chains listed below, sequenced in a study of beta chain features in type 1 diabetes. Every bit of the isolated RNA underwent reverse transcription, so sequencing read expressed TCRB transcripts. This table comes from immunoSEQ multiplex PCR, and its TCRdb copy is limited to in-frame clones, with some not included. Of hundreds of thousands of clones in the sample, about an eighth were seen once. The antigens these receptors bind are not known. Findings of the study overall: Shortening of TCRB CDR3s, moderate but significant, appeared in all four CD4+ subsets of Type 1 diabetes patients.

Sequencing was carried out using naive CD4+ T cells from blood. The receptor set was obtained from a young man with type 1 diabetes.

This chain connects TRBV4-1 to TRBJ2-3; no firm D call. Trimming shortened V by 1 base and J by 3 bases, and 8 bases separated the two germline ends. The CDR3 runs 14 residues. From germline, CDR1 is MGHRA and CDR2 YSYEKL. Here the CDR3 reads CASSQVGSTDTQYF. The DNA of the CDR3 is TGCGCCAGCAGCCAAGTTGGCAGTACAGATACGCAGTATTTT.

The V call is TRBV27, the J call TRBJ1-4; 9 bases agree with TRBD1. V shed 4 bases and J 11 bases; nucleotides not matched to a gene: 8. The CDR3 is 14 amino acids. Germline values: CDR1 MNHEY, CDR2 SMNVEV (reference sequence). This CDR3 is CASSSRDRAGKLFF. The CDR3 DNA follows: TGTGCCAGCAGTTCCCGGGACAGGGCTGGGAAACTGTTTTTT.

A few counts support this clone. J is TRBJ1-4 and V is TRBV10-3, with a possible D match to TRBD1 (5 bases). Germline CDR1 ENHRY, CDR2 SYGVKD. Trimming pared 3 bases from V and 8 bases from J, leaving 13 bases between. This CDR3 spans 14 amino acids. CDR3 sequence reads: CAISDGGSYEKLFF. CDR3 DNA sequence: TGTGCCATCAGTGATGGGGGGAGCTACGAAAAACTGTTTTTT.

This clone occurred a few times. The V gene is TRBV10-3, the J gene TRBJ2-7; D is possibly TRBD2 (7 bases). CDR3 size: 15 residues. Trimming shortened V by 8 bases and J by 3 bases, and 20 bases separated the two germline ends. Germline CDR1 ENHRY, CDR2 SYGVKD. DNA for the CDR3: TGTGCCATCCGTCCTGAAGGGGGGGATGGCTACGAGCAGTACTTC. Protein: CAIRPEGGDGYEQYF.

The chain carries TRBV7-2 and TRBJ1-2; the match to TRBD1 covers 10 bases. The CDR3 spans 16 residues. Per the germline V gene, CDR1 is SGHTA and CDR2 is FQGNSA. The V and J ends lost 1 base and 7 bases, in that order; junction bases with no gene match: 9. The CDR3 DNA reads TGTGCCAGCAGCTTAGGTCCCGGGACAGGGGACGGTGGCTACACCTTC. Its translation: CASSLGPGTGDGGYTF.

Turning to this clone: The same CDR3 also results from other DNA sequences found in this sample. The V call is TRBV6-5, the J call TRBJ1-5; TRBD1 matches 8 bases. The J segment lost 6 bases and the V segment lost 6 bases, leaving 4 bases of the junction unmatched. The germline V gene has CDR1 MNHEY and CDR2 SVGAGI. CDR3 length: 13 residues. The CDR3 sequence: CASRTDRGQPQHF. The CDR3 coding sequence is TGTGCCAGCAGAACCGACAGGGGTCAGCCCCAGCATTTT.

This clone was recorded a few times. The CDR3 here is CASSLVQGSTDTQYF. As DNA, the CDR3 is TGTGCCAGCAGCTTAGTACAGGGGAGCACAGATACGCAGTATTTT. J is TRBJ2-3 and V is TRBV7-9, with 7 nucleotides matching TRBD1. CDR3 length equals 15 residues. In germline, CDR1 is SEHNR, CDR2 FQNEAQ (reference sequence). V was pared by 1 base and J by 0 bases, with 1 base of the junction left unmatched.

This clone was counted a few times. The rearrangement joins TRBV2 to TRBJ2-1; possibly TRBD1 for D (5 bases). V lost 9 bases and J lost 4, with 13 bases in between. The CDR3 is 13 residues long. In germline, CDR1 is SNHLY, CDR2 FYNNEI. The DNA of the CDR3 is TGTGCCAGTGCCCAGGGTGTATACAATGAGCAGTTCTTC. Protein sequence: CASAQGVYNEQFF.

The chain has TRBV2 and TRBJ2-3; D remains unclear. Deletions cut 7 bases from V and 2 bases from J, with 13 bases between. The CDR3 has 14 amino acids. The germline CDR1 and CDR2 sequences are SNHLY and FYNNEI. CDR3 in DNA: TGTGCCAGCACTCCACCACAACTCACAGATACGCAGTATTTT. Its translation is CASTPPQLTDTQYF.

There are a few counts of this clone. This chain uses TRBV29-1 with TRBJ2-5; 8 bases map to TRBD1. V dropped 2 bases and J dropped 5; count of bases not matched to a gene: 7. The germline gives CDR1 SQVTM, CDR2 ANQGSEA. The CDR3 extends over 14 amino acids. CDR3 DNA: TGCAGCGTTGAACAGGGGGCGCTTTTGGAGACCCAGTACTTC. This codes for CSVEQGALLETQYF.

The sample holds a few counts of this clone. The V call is TRBV5-4, the J call TRBJ2-3; D may be TRBD2 (5 bases). CDR1 SGHNT and CDR2 YYREEE come from the germline V gene (reference sequence). V lost 3 bases, J lost 1 base, and 12 bases lay in between. The CDR3 runs to 15 residues. The CDR3 region is CASSSPDGGTDTQYF. CDR3 nucleotide sequence: TGTGCCAGCAGCTCCCCCGACGGGGGCACAGATACGCAGTATTTT.

The chain couples TRBV6-1 to TRBJ2-1, with 7 nucleotides matching TRBD2. The germline CDR1 and CDR2 sequences are MNHNS and SASEGT. This CDR3 comprises 15 residues. Trimming removed 5 bases from V and 9 bases from J; junction bases left unmatched: 13. The CDR3 sequence: CASSPREGSVGEQFF. The CDR3 bases are TGTGCCAGCAGTCCCAGGGAGGGATCGGTAGGTGAGCAGTTCTTC.

This clone was observed a few times. The CDR3: CASSQDMWPGKLNTEAFF. The CDR3 bases are TGTGCCAGCAGCCAAGATATGTGGCCGGGCAAATTGAACACTGAAGCTTTCTTT. The V gene is TRBV14, the J gene TRBJ1-1; D remains unclear. The germline V and J ends were trimmed by 0 bases and 0 bases, with 17 bases remaining between them. This CDR3 is built from 18 residues. Germline CDR1 reads SGHDN; CDR2 reads FVKESK.

This sequence joins TRBV18 and TRBJ1-5; TRBD1 agrees at 7 bases. The CDR3 contains 12 residues. CDR1 is KGHSH and CDR2 is LQKENI in the germline V gene. V dropped 6 bases and J dropped 11; count of bases not matched to a gene: 7. Here the CDR3 DNA reads TGTGCCAGCTCCCCCGGGACAGCGGCCCAGCATTTT. Residues: CASSPGTAAQHF.

The CDR3 DNA reads TGCGCCAGCAGTAAGACAGGGAGGATGAACACTGAAGCTTTCTTT. Translation gives CASSKTGRMNTEAFF. This rearrangement joins TRBV23-1 to TRBJ1-1; the match to TRBD1 covers 7 bases. TRBV23-1 is an ORF, with its function uncertain. J gave up 0 bases and V 5 bases, and 6 bases lay outside the gene matches. The CDR3 sequence is 15 residues long.

V is TRBV5-1 and J is TRBJ2-3; D is tentatively TRBD1 or TRBD2 (7 bases each). This CDR3 is built from 16 residues. Germline CDR1 SGHRS, CDR2 YFSETQ. The V gene lost 4 bases and the J gene lost 4 bases, with 19 bases spanning the gap. The CDR3 here is CASSLTSAGGADTQYF. CDR3 sequence (DNA): TGCGCCAGCAGCCTCACTTCGGCAGGGGGGGCAGATACGCAGTATTTT.

The J gene is TRBJ1-2, the V gene TRBV19, with D perhaps matching TRBD1 (5 bases). Germline CDR1 and CDR2: LNHDA and SQIVND (reference sequence). This CDR3 is 16 amino acids long. V lost 6 bases and J 3 bases, leaving 20 bases between the germline ends. The CDR3 region is CASRPGRADAYYGYTF. The CDR3 nucleotides are TGTGCCAGTAGGCCAGGGCGGGCGGACGCTTACTATGGCTACACCTTC.

As for this clone: This same CDR3 is encoded by further DNA sequences in the sample. This chain joins TRBV7-9 and TRBJ2-5, with D perhaps matching TRBD2 (6 bases). There are 14 residues in the CDR3. Germline V gene sequence: CDR1 SEHNR, CDR2 FQNEAQ (reference sequence). V lost 5 bases and J 4 bases, leaving 14 bases between the germline ends. CDR3 DNA: TGTGCCAGCAGCCCCCCCGGGCGGGGAGAGACCCAGTACTTC. It specifies CASSPPGRGETQYF. The entire variable domain, with the rest obtained from reference TRBV7-9 and TRBJ2-5, is as follows: DTGVSQNPRHKITKRGQNVTFRCDPISEHNRLYWYRQTLGQGPEFLTYFQNEAQLEKSRLLSDRFSAERPKGSFSTLEIQRTEQGDSAMYLCASSPPGRGETQYFGPGTRLLVL.